Following are 32 T cell receptor beta chains from one sample sequenced in a study of identical twins. MiXCR was run by TCRdb on the 5' RACE reads, yielding one entry per CDR3 protein. The repertoire holds roughly 470,000 distinct CDR3 sequences, 13% to 15% seen once, with more than 0.8% in the top ten. This same sample was also part of a study on yellow fever vaccine responses in identical twins.

Material: CD4+ T cells sorted from blood. These receptors were taken from a woman aged 18-29 years in good health.

This clonotype appeared many times. The chain recombines TRBV7-6 with TRBJ2-7; D is perhaps TRBD2 (6 bases). Trimming left V 1 base short and J 6 bases short, with 16 bases between. In germline, CDR1 is SGHVS, CDR2 FNYEAQ. The CDR3 totals 15 residues. CDR3 in DNA: TGTGCCAGCAGCTTAGGGCCCGGGAGTCTCTCCGAGCAGTACTTC. Amino acid sequence: CASSLGPGSLSEQYF. The full variable domain, with the rest looked up from reference TRBV7-6 and TRBJ2-7, is GAGVSQSPRYKVTKRGQDVALRCDPISGHVSLYWYRQALGQGPEFLTYFNYEAQQDKSGLPNDRFSAERPEGSISTLTIQRTEQRDSAMYRCASSLGPGSLSEQYFGPGTRLTVT.

The chain is built from TRBV20-1 and TRBJ1-4; D is uncertain. Trimming stripped 0 bases from V and 5 bases from J, with 4 bases between. CDR1 is DFQATT, CDR2 SNEGSKA, per germline (reference sequence). The CDR3 is 12 amino acids. The CDR3 DNA sequence: TGCAGTGCTAGAGATCAAAATGAAAAACTGTTTTTT. It codes for CSARDQNEKLFF.

There are a few counts of this clonotype. This chain uses TRBV20-1 with TRBJ2-7, with D hard to call. The CDR3 has 12 residues. Germline CDR1 is DFQATT and CDR2 is SNEGSKA (reference sequence). V lost 0 bases to trimming and J lost 2 bases, with 5 bases between them. Here the CDR3 DNA reads TGCAGTGCTAGAGATTCGACCTACGAGCAGTACTTC. Its protein product is CSARDSTYEQYF.

The V call is TRBV9, the J call TRBJ2-3, with D possibly being TRBD2 (6 bases). The germline V gene encodes CDR1 SGDLS and CDR2 YYNGEE. Between the trimmed V and J ends, which lost 3 bases and 4 bases, there was a span of 9 bases. The CDR3 sequence is 13 residues long. The CDR3 bases are TGTGCCAGCAGCGGCCCGGGGGCAGATACGCAGTATTTT. It specifies CASSGPGADTQYF.

This clonotype was observed a handful of times. The J gene is TRBJ2-1, the V gene TRBV7-2; no definite D call. The length of the CDR3 is 13 residues. Looked up from germline, CDR1 is SGHTA and CDR2 is FQGNSA. The ends were cut back, 6 bases at V and 5 bases at J, with 11 bases in the middle. In DNA form, the CDR3 reads TGTGCCAGCAGGATCAGTTTGAACAATGAGCAGTTCTTC. Translation: CASRISLNNEQFF.

This clonotype was observed a handful of times. This rearrangement joins TRBV20-1 to TRBJ2-3; possibly TRBD1 for D (5 bases). V was cut by 2 bases and J by 3 bases, with 21 bases left in between. The CDR3 contains 17 residues. The germline CDR1 and CDR2 sequences are DFQATT and SNEGSKA (reference sequence). CDR3 amino acids: CSARNRDSPSRTDTQYF. CDR3 bases: TGCAGTGCTAGAAATCGAGACAGCCCCTCGAGAACAGATACGCAGTATTTT.

A few counts support this clonotype. This chain joins TRBV20-1 and TRBJ2-7; TRBD1 agrees at 7 bases. The V and J ends lost 6 bases and 4 bases, in that order; junction bases with no gene match: 12. From germline, CDR1 is DFQATT and CDR2 SNEGSKA (reference sequence). CDR3 size: 14 residues. CDR3 DNA sequence: TGCAGTGCCCTTAGGGGGCTAGTTGAATACGAGCAGTACTTC. Translating it yields CSALRGLVEYEQYF.

This clonotype was recorded many times. V is TRBV29-1 and J is TRBJ2-1, with D unresolved. Per the germline V gene, CDR1 is SQVTM and CDR2 is ANQGSEA. V was shortened by 6 bases and J by 1 base, with 7 bases between the two germline ends. This CDR3 is built from 12 residues. CDR3 bases: TGCAGCGTCCTGGAATCCTACAATGAGCAGTTCTTC. This translates into CSVLESYNEQFF.

V usage is TRBV15 and J usage is TRBJ2-3; 8 nucleotides agree with TRBD1. After removal of 3 bases from V and 2 bases from J, the junction contained 7 bases not matched to a gene. The CDR3 runs to 16 residues. CDR1 LNHNV and CDR2 YYDKDF come from the germline V gene (reference sequence). The CDR3 DNA is TGTGCCACCAGCAGCAACAGGGGGGCGGTCACAGATACGCAGTATTTT. Protein product: CATSSNRGAVTDTQYF. Full variable domain (remainder filled in from reference TRBV15 and TRBJ2-3): DAMVIQNPRYQVTQFGKPVTLSCSQTLNHNVMYWYQQKSSQAPKLLFHYYDKDFNNEADTPDNFQSRRPNTSFCFLDIRSPGLGDTAMYLCATSSNRGAVTDTQYFGPGTRLTVL.

J is TRBJ1-5 and V is TRBV6-5; 7 nucleotides align to TRBD1. Trimming removed 4 bases from V and 6 bases from J; junction bases left unmatched: 6. CDR1 and CDR2 from the germline V gene are MNHEY and SVGAGI. The CDR3 extends over 14 amino acids. Written as DNA, the CDR3 is TGTGCCAGCAGTTTCACAGGGGCGGTTCAGCCCCAGCATTTT. Translated: CASSFTGAVQPQHF.

This clonotype has at least ten counts. This chain uses TRBV20-1 with TRBJ2-7; 10 bases map to TRBD2. Germline values: CDR1 DFQATT, CDR2 SNEGSKA (reference sequence). This CDR3 contains 15 residues. V shed 0 bases and J 3 bases; nucleotides not matched to a gene: 5. The CDR3 sequence is CSARDSGGLRYEQYF. CDR3 coding DNA: TGCAGTGCTAGAGATAGCGGGGGGCTACGCTACGAGCAGTACTTC.

The rearrangement links TRBV2 to TRBJ2-7; 11 bases match TRBD2. Germline lookup yields CDR1 SNHLY and CDR2 FYNNEI. CDR3 length equals 15 residues. J gave up 3 bases and V 6 bases, and 7 bases lay outside the gene matches. Written as DNA, the CDR3 is TGTGCCAGCAGCGCCCAGGGACTAGCGGTCTACGAGCAGTACTTC. Its protein is CASSAQGLAVYEQYF.

This chain connects TRBV28 to TRBJ2-7; no clear D gene. Per germline, CDR1 MDHEN and CDR2 SYDVKM. The CDR3 length is 12 residues. Trimming took 2 bases from V and 6 from J, leaving 8 bases between them. The CDR3: CASSLNRPEQYF. The CDR3 DNA reads as TGTGCCAGCAGTTTAAACCGTCCCGAGCAGTACTTC.

This clonotype was found a few times. V gene TRBV20-1 combines with J gene TRBJ2-1; 10 bases line up with TRBD2. The germline V gene encodes CDR1 DFQATT and CDR2 SNEGSKA (reference sequence). Trimming cost V 1 base and J 4 bases; bases outside gene matches: 4. CDR3 length: 15 residues. The CDR3 protein is CSARGRTSGYNEQFF. CDR3 coding DNA: TGCAGTGCTAGAGGCCGGACTAGCGGATACAATGAGCAGTTCTTC.

This clonotype was recorded a few times. CDR3 in amino acids: CASSLTTQTKAFF. As DNA, the CDR3 is TGTGCCAGCAGCTTAACGACACAAACGAAGGCTTTCTTT. The chain has TRBV5-6 and TRBJ1-1; D uncertain. The CDR3 is 13 amino acids. Germline CDR1 and CDR2: SGHDT and YYEEEE. V was clipped by 2 bases and J by 11 bases, with 16 bases between them.

This clonotype was observed many times. This chain links TRBV3-1 with TRBJ2-1; D could derive from TRBD1 or TRBD2 (5 bases each). The CDR3 covers 12 residues. Per the germline V gene, CDR1 is LGHDT and CDR2 is YNNKEL (reference sequence). With 5 bases removed from V and 9 bases from J, the gap between germline ends came to 11 bases. The CDR3 loop is CASSDYRGEQFF. The CDR3 nucleotides are TGTGCCAGCAGCGACTATAGGGGTGAGCAGTTCTTC.

This chain connects TRBV15 to TRBJ2-5; D is possibly TRBD2 (6 bases). V was shortened by 0 bases and J by 4 bases, with 9 bases between the two germline ends. This CDR3 region has 14 residues. Per the germline V gene, CDR1 is LNHNV and CDR2 is YYDKDF (reference sequence). The CDR3 reads CATSRDLGGETQYF. The CDR3 nucleotides read TGTGCCACCAGCAGAGATTTGGGGGGAGAGACCCAGTACTTC.

The chain joins TRBV30 to TRBJ2-3, with D perhaps matching TRBD1 (6 bases). The CDR3 sequence is 11 residues long. CDR1 and CDR2 (germline): GTSNPN, SVGIG (reference sequence). V shed 5 bases and J shed 10 bases, with 13 bases lying between them. CDR3 coding DNA: TGTGCCTGGGCAGGGGCCCTCCCGCAGTATTTT. Translation: CAWAGALPQYF.

V usage is TRBV10-3 and J usage is TRBJ2-7; 12 nucleotides match TRBD2. The germline V gene encodes CDR1 ENHRY and CDR2 SYGVKD. V was clipped by 6 bases and J by 4 bases; unmatched bases: 10. The CDR3 consists of 16 residues. DNA of the CDR3: TGTGCCATCAGCCCCGGACTAGCGGGGATTTCGTACGAGCAGTACTTC. It translates to CAISPGLAGISYEQYF.

This clonotype was picked up a small number of times. V usage is TRBV20-1 and J usage is TRBJ2-1; D gene ambiguous. Germline V gene lookup returns CDR1 DFQATT and CDR2 SNEGSKA (reference sequence). This CDR3 contains 13 residues. Trimming removed 1 base at V and 9 bases at J, with 13 bases between. The CDR3 nucleotides are TGCAGTGCTAGAGTTGAGCCGGAAATTGAGCAGTTCTTC. Translation: CSARVEPEIEQFF.

The table lists this clonotype with many counts. The rearrangement joins TRBV6-5 to TRBJ2-1; weak D call: TRBD2 (5 bases). The germline V and J ends were trimmed by 0 bases and 8 bases, with 14 bases remaining between them. CDR3 length equals 15 residues. Germline CDR1 and CDR2: MNHEY and SVGAGI. The CDR3 region is CASSYSPAVAYEQFF. The CDR3 nucleotides are TGTGCCAGCAGTTACTCTCCAGCGGTGGCCTATGAGCAGTTCTTC.

The rearrangement joins TRBV6-5 to TRBJ2-3; 15 nucleotides line up with TRBD2. The CDR3 consists of 17 residues. Germline V gives CDR1 MNHEY, CDR2 SVGAGI. V lost 4 bases to trimming and J lost 4 bases; unmatched junction nucleotides: 6. CDR3 amino acids: CASSFRTSGRAADTQYF. The CDR3 bases are TGTGCCAGCAGTTTCCGGACTAGCGGGAGGGCCGCAGATACGCAGTATTTT.

This clonotype was counted only a few times. The V and J genes are TRBV6-2 or TRBV6-3 and TRBJ2-7; D is possibly TRBD1 or TRBD2 (5 bases each). With 6 bases removed from V and 6 bases from J, the gap between germline ends came to 24 bases. The germline V gene encodes CDR1 MNHEY and CDR2 SVGEGT. CDR3 length: 16 residues. The CDR3 sequence is CASSPRGRGRFPEQYF. DNA of the CDR3: TGTGCCAGCAGCCCGAGGGGAAGGGGCCGCTTTCCCGAGCAGTACTTC.

This clonotype was seen only a few times. The rearrangement uses TRBV20-1 and TRBJ2-1, with 14 bases identical to TRBD2. J gave up 1 base and V 3 bases, and 11 bases lay outside the gene matches. The germline gives CDR1 DFQATT, CDR2 SNEGSKA (reference sequence). The CDR3 is 19 residues long. The CDR3 bases are TGCAGTGCTAGCCCGGGACTAGCGGGAGCGATGGGTTCCTACAATGAGCAGTTCTTC. It specifies CSASPGLAGAMGSYNEQFF.

This CDR3 reads CASSSVTSTGELFF. The CDR3 DNA follows: TGTGCCAGCAGCTCCGTGACAAGCACCGGGGAGCTGTTTTTT. The V gene is TRBV11-2, the J gene TRBJ2-2; D gene uncertain. The ends were cut back, 4 bases at V and 4 bases at J, with 10 bases in the middle. Germline CDR1 SGHAT, CDR2 FQNNGV. This CDR3 comprises 14 residues.

V gene TRBV5-4 combines with J gene TRBJ2-7, with 7 bases that match TRBD1. There are 13 residues in the CDR3. The V segment lost 2 bases and the J segment 5 bases; nucleotides outside the gene matches: 4. Germline V CDR1 and CDR2: SGHNT, YYREEE (reference sequence). The CDR3 loop reads CASSLKGGDEQYF. The DNA for the CDR3 is TGTGCCAGCAGCTTAAAAGGGGGCGACGAGCAGTACTTC.

The J gene is TRBJ2-2, the V gene TRBV19; the match to TRBD1 covers 9 bases. V lost 6 bases, J lost 2 bases, and 4 bases stayed unmatched. Germline V gives CDR1 LNHDA, CDR2 SQIVND (reference sequence). The CDR3 contains 15 residues. CDR3 DNA: TGTGCCAGTAGGGACAGGGGATTAAACACCGGGGAGCTGTTTTTT. As protein: CASRDRGLNTGELFF. Looking up the rest from reference TRBV19 and TRBJ2-2 gives the full variable domain: DGGITQSPKYLFRKEGQNVTLSCEQNLNHDAMYWYRQDPGQGLRLIYYSQIVNDFQKGDIAEGYSVSREKKESFPLTVTSAQKNPTAFYLCASRDRGLNTGELFFGEGSRLTVL.

This chain links TRBV19 with TRBJ2-1, with TRBD1 as a possible D gene (5 bases). Trimming took off 4 bases at V and 0 bases at J, with 19 bases between the two ends. Germline CDR1 and CDR2: LNHDA and SQIVND (reference sequence). CDR3 length equals 18 residues. CDR3 sequence: CASSKGVVGRSSYNEQFF. CDR3 DNA sequence: TGTGCCAGTAGTAAAGGGGTGGTGGGAAGGAGCTCCTACAATGAGCAGTTCTTC.

The V and J genes are TRBV4-1 and TRBJ2-3, with 8 bases fitting TRBD2. Germline assignment: CDR1 MGHRA and CDR2 YSYEKL. This CDR3 spans 16 amino acids. V was clipped by 0 bases and J by 5 bases; unmatched bases: 7. Written as DNA, the CDR3 is TGCGCCAGCAGCCAAGATCCTGGGACTAGGATAGATACGCAGTATTTT. Residues: CASSQDPGTRIDTQYF.

In its sample, this clonotype was seen a few times. The chain has TRBV10-1 and TRBJ2-3, with 9 positions matching TRBD1. CDR3 length equals 15 residues. Germline lookup yields CDR1 WNHNN and CDR2 SYGVQD (reference sequence). J lost 1 base, V lost 4 bases, and 3 bases had no gene match. DNA for the CDR3: TGCGCCAGCAGTGCTCGGGACAGGGGCACAGATACGCAGTATTTT. Translating it yields CASSARDRGTDTQYF.

This chain uses TRBV7-9 with TRBJ2-5; D perhaps matches TRBD2 (6 bases). The CDR3 spans 14 residues. Germline V gene sequence: CDR1 SEHNR, CDR2 FQNEAQ (reference sequence). V dropped 1 base and J dropped 5 bases, with 11 bases sitting between them. CDR3 nucleotide sequence: TGTGCCAGCAGCTTAGTCGCAGGGAGGGAGACCCAGTACTTC. The encoded protein is CASSLVAGRETQYF.

This clonotype was seen many times. The V call is TRBV2, the J call TRBJ2-3; D gene uncertain. Germline V CDR1 and CDR2: SNHLY, FYNNEI. The CDR3 is made up of 12 amino acids. Trimming took 7 bases from V and 1 from J, leaving 6 bases between them. DNA of the CDR3: TGTGCCAGCATGAGGCGCACAGATACGCAGTATTTT. Its protein is CASMRRTDTQYF.